This entry is about one TCR beta chain. Its antigen is currently unknown. Unique molecular identifiers featured in each of the TCR beta cDNA libraries. A few hundred thousand cDNA molecules came from about 1 to 10 million T cells. A single record per CDR3 protein comes from TCRdb applying MiXCR to the PCR reads. The sample gives approximately 630,000 distinct CDR3 sequences, around 60% of which show up once; over 9% is in the top ten. The data stem from a study of post-analysis software for immune sequencing data. Background on the study: The disease courses covered relapsing-remitting, secondary progressive and progressive-relapsing multiple sclerosis. Study findings and constraints: Multiple sclerosis was associated with a significant reduction in normalized Chao1 diversity relative to controls. Comparison of patients with controls showed roughly five TRBV segments more frequent in patients, TRBV5-6, TRBV5-1 and TRBV20-1 among them. Batch-matched samples strongly co-clustered by F measure.

Germline V gene sequence: CDR1 DFQATT, CDR2 SNEGSKA (reference sequence). V gave up 5 bases and J gave up 8 bases, with 19 bases separating them. This CDR3 has 14 residues. The sequenced material came from blood. The chain is built from TRBV20-1 and TRBJ2-4, with a tentative D call TRBD2 (5 bases). The receptor comes from a girl aged 2 to 9 with multiple sclerosis. The CDR3 reads CSAEDTSEEDIQYF. CDR3 DNA sequence: TGCAGTGCTGAAGACACGTCCGAGGAGGACATTCAGTACTTC.